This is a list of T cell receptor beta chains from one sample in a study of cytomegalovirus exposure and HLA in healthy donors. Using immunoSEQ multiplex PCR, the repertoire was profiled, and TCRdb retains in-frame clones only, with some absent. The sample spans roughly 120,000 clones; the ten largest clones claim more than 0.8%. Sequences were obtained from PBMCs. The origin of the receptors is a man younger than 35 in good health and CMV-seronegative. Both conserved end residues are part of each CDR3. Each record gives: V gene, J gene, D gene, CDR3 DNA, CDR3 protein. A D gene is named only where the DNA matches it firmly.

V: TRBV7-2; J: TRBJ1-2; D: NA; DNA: TGTGCCAGCAGCTTCGGTAGGGTGCGGGCCTATGGCTACACCTTC; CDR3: CASSFGRVRAYGYTF
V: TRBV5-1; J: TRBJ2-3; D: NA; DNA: TGCGCCAGCAGCTCCGGTCTGGTCATAGATACGCAGTATTTT; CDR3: CASSSGLVIDTQYF
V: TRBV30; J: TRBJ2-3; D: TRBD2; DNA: TGTGCCTGGAGTGGCCCGGGGCGGGAGACCACAGATACGCAGTATTTT; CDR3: CAWSGPGRETTDTQYF
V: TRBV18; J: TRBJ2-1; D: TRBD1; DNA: TGTGCCAGCTCACCCGGAGGACAGGGAAAAAGGAATGAGCAGTTCTTC; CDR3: CASSPGGQGKRNEQFF
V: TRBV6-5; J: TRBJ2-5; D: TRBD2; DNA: TGTGCCAGCAGTAATCTCGGGGGGGAGACCCAGTACTTC; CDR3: CASSNLGGETQYF
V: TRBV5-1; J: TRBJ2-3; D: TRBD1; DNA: TGCGCCAGCTGGGGACAGGGACGCACAGATACGCAGTATTTT; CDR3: CASWGQGRTDTQYF
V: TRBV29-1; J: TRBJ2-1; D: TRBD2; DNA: TGCAGCGTTTTAAAACTAGCGGACAATGAGCAGTTCTTC; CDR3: CSVLKLADNEQFF
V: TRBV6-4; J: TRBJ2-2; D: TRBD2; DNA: TGTGCCAGCAGTCGACGGACTAGCGGAAACACCGGGGAGCTGTTTTTT; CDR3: CASSRRTSGNTGELFF
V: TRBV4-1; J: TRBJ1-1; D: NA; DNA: TGCGCCAGCAGCCAAGTAACAGTCAACACTGAAGCTTTCTTT; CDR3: CASSQVTVNTEAFF
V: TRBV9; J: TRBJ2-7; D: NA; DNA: TGTGCCAGCAGCGTGCGGGGATTCTCCTACGAGCAGTACTTC; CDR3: CASSVRGFSYEQYF
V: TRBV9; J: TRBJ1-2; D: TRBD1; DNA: TGTGCCAGCAGCGTCGGGACAGGGGATCATGGCTACACCTTC; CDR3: CASSVGTGDHGYTF
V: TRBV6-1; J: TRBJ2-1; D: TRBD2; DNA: TGTGCCAGCAGTGAAATTAGCGGGTGGGGTGAGCAGTTCTTC; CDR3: CASSEISGWGEQFF
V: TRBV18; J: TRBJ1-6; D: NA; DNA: TGTGCCAGCTCACCCGACAGGACTGGCCTTAATTCACCCCTCCACTTT; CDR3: CASSPDRTGLNSPLHF
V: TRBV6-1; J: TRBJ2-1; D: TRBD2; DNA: TGTGCCAGCAGTGAATCAGCGGGGGGGCCGAATGAGCAGTTCTTC; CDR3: CASSESAGGPNEQFF
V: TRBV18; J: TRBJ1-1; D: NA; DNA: TGTGCCAGCTCACCGACAGGTCTGAACACTGAAGCTTTCTTT; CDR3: CASSPTGLNTEAFF
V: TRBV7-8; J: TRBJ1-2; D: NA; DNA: TGTGCCAGCAGTTTGGGACACAGAAACTATGGCTACACCTTC; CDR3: CASSLGHRNYGYTF
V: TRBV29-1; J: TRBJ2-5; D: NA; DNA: TGCAGCGTTGAAGTTGGGGCAGGGCAGTGGTATGGAGAGACCCAGTACTTC; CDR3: CSVEVGAGQWYGETQYF
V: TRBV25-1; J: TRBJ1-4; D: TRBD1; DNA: TGTGCCAGCAGCGAAAATCGGGCAGGGGGTAATGAAAAACTGTTTTTT; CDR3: CASSENRAGGNEKLFF
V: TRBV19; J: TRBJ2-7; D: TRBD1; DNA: TGTGCCAGTAGTCTACGAGATTGGGACAGGGCAGATCGGGGCACCTACGAGCAGTACTTC; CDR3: CASSLRDWDRADRGTYEQYF